The clone carrying this T cell receptor beta chain was detected a few times. What it recognizes is unknown. The CDR3 covers 16 residues. With V trimmed by 5 bases and J by 4 bases, 9 bases remained unmatched. In germline, CDR1 is MDHEN, CDR2 SYDVKM. This sample is drawn from a study of T cell repertoires in cytomegalovirus infection. Via MiXCR, TCRdb re-called the reads, giving one row per CDR3 protein. The data show some 320,000 distinct CDR3 sequences, about 27% seen once. The chain links TRBV28 to TRBJ1-5, with 9 bases that match TRBD1. The TCR originated in a human donor in good health (CMV status not recorded). Some clones in this sample may be carry-over from other donors' samples. Sequenced here: cultured PBMCs, sampled from culture after CMV antigen stimulation. The CDR3, as DNA: TGTGCCAGCAGTCCCACGGACAGGGGTAGGAATCAGCCCCAGCATTTT. This codes for CASSPTDRGRNQPQHF.